This T cell receptor (beta chain) derives from a study of vaccination and CD4 T cells after COVID-19 (dated by TCRdb to between 2021 and 2023). About the study as a whole: In the convalescent cohort there were six males and four females, among whom were two Hispanic individuals, seven Caucasians, two Asians and one multiracial person. Participants received two doses of either the Pfizer-BioNTech BNT162b2 vaccine (n=8) or the Moderna mRNA-1273 vaccine (n=2). Post-COVID blood samples were collected from convalescent patients a median of roughly 100 days after diagnosis, with a range of about 30 to 170 days. Post-vaccine blood samples were collected a median of about 72 days after the second vaccine dose, ranging from about 13 to 250 days. The cultures were stimulated with overlapping spike peptide pools from SARS-CoV-2 and from the common cold coronaviruses HCoV-NL63, HCoV-OC43 and HCoV-229E. Control cultures received a CEFX viral epitope pool as the positive control, an HIV-1 Nef peptide pool as the negative control, or no peptide. In ten to eleven COVID-19 convalescent patients and several infection-naive healthy vaccine recipients, the spike-specific CD4+ TCR repertoire before mRNA vaccination was compared with the repertoire after mRNA vaccination.

From cysteine to phenylalanine, the CDR3 is 17 amino acids long. The kept DNA is CDR3 alone, 51 bases in frame from the first base. The germline V gene supplies CDR1 LGHNT and CDR2 FRNRAP. V lost 4 bases and J lost 5 bases; the stretch between them is 21 bases long. A note on this clonotype: This receptor's antigen is unknown. Per-nucleotide qualities are absent, and no much larger clonotype sits a single base away.

Study-level results and caveats: Although the median number of SARS-CoV-2-reactive clonotypes went up from around 19 after infection to 38 after vaccination, the increase was not significant. In convalescent patients, a median 86.3% of post-vaccine SARS-CoV-2-reactive clones were detected only after vaccination, and vaccine-specific priming was suggested by this finding. Relatively few convalescent patients were included in the study, and early timepoints after natural infection were not analyzed. Of the vaccine-specific clones in convalescent patients, 304 of 307, or nearly all, reacted only to SARS-CoV-2 spike and did not cross-react with common cold coronaviruses.

Library prep was done by PCR. DNA from cultured CD4+ T cells was subjected to TCR sequencing with the Oncomine TCR Beta short-read assay at the Johns Hopkins FTIC core. Genomic DNA was extracted from the cultured CD4+ T cells with the QIAamp micro DNA kit. The Oncomine TCR Beta libraries from cultured CD4+ T cells were pooled using unique dual indexes and then sequenced on an Illumina iSeq 100. The original pipeline was this. Non-productive sequences were removed, and CDR3s that did not start with C, did not end with F or W, or were shorter than 7 amino acids were discarded. The MANAFEST web application was used to identify antigen-specific clonotypes by comparing peptide-stimulated wells against reference wells and other culture wells. An FDR below 0.05, an odds ratio above 5, and a productive frequency above 0.1% in at least two of three replicate wells were required for clones to be considered positive. Cross-reactive clonotypes were defined as significantly expanded in both SARS-CoV-2 spike wells and at least one common cold coronavirus spike condition. Similarity between CDR3 sequences was evaluated in R version 3.6.1 using Levenshtein distances (stringdist) and unrooted phylogenetic trees (ape). TCRdb ran its own pipeline on the public reads, namely fastp trimming at Q25 and MiXCR clone calling, and kept in-frame beta chains. A single entry per CDR3 protein holds the most common genes and DNA from its merged rows. TCRdb, rather than the study authors, made the V and J calls. In all, the sample holds 15,000 to 20,000 distinct CDR3 sequences, and approximately 50% of those were seen once. Over 15% of the sample is in the top ten clones.

The treatment or condition label here, explained by the study, means: approximately 11-day PBMC culture with coronavirus spike peptide pools or control peptides (ViraFEST assay). The ViraFEST assay, used in the study, expanded antigen-specific T cells with peptide pools and then identified the expanded clonotypes through TCR sequencing. Negative nucleocapsid antibody tests before and after vaccination confirmed that the healthy vaccine recipients had no prior SARS-CoV-2 infection. Each well held under 2.5 million PBMCs cultured in IMDM containing roughly 5% human AB serum and approximately 9.8 IU/ml IL-2, with 8.5 to 10 ug/ml peptide pools added. On days 3 and 7, half of the culture medium was replaced with fresh IL-2-containing medium. After around 11 days of culture, CD4+ T cells were isolated by negative selection using the EasySep CD4+ T cell isolation kit. Ficoll-Paque Plus gradient centrifugation was used to isolate PBMCs from whole blood, and the isolated PBMCs were then either used fresh or cryopreserved at -140C. Each culture condition was generally run in triplicate wells.

The V and J genes are TRBV12-5 and TRBJ1-5; a tentative D call is TRBD1 (5 bases match). This sample comprised CD4+ T cells from blood, cultured in vitro, obtained before SARS-CoV-2 vaccination. The source is a human donor who received a COVID-19 vaccine. The bases are TGTGCTAGTGGTTCCGTCCTCCGGACCCTAGGGGATCAGCCCCAGCATTTT. Its coded protein is CASGSVLRTLGDQPQHF.